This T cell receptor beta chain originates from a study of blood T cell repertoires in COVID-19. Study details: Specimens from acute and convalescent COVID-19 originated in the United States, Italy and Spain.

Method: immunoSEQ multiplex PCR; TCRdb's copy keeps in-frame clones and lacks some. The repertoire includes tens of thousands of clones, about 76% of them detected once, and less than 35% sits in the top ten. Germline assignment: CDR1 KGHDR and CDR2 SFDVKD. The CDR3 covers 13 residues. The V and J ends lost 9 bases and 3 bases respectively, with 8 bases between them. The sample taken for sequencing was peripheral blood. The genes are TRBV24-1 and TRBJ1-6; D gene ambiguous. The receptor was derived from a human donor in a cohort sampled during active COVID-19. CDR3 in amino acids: CATVHVYNSPLHF. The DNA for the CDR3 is TGTGCCACCGTACATGTCTATAATTCACCCCTCCACTTT.